This TCR beta chain was observed in a study of graft-versus-host responses after intestinal transplantation. The method was immunoSEQ multiplex PCR; TCRdb's version includes in-frame clones alone and lacks a portion of them. Among more than 85,000 clones, 93% were seen once, and the ten largest hold 0.4% to 0.55%. On this clone itself: Its antigen is still unknown. The identical CDR3 is also encoded by other nucleotide sequences in the sample.

This CDR3 is 15 amino acids long. Germline V gives CDR1 SGDLS, CDR2 YYNGEE. The trim removed 0 bases at V and 4 bases at J, leaving 1 base unmatched. The rearrangement uses TRBV9 and TRBJ2-1; TRBD2 matches 10 bases. The sequence came from a human donor who received an intestinal transplant. The specimen comprised unstimulated CD8+ T cells sorted from spleen or lymph node cells, sampled before intestinal transplant. CDR3 in DNA: TGTGCCAGCAGCGTAGGGACTAGCGGATACAATGAGCAGTTCTTC. Protein sequence: CASSVGTSGYNEQFF.